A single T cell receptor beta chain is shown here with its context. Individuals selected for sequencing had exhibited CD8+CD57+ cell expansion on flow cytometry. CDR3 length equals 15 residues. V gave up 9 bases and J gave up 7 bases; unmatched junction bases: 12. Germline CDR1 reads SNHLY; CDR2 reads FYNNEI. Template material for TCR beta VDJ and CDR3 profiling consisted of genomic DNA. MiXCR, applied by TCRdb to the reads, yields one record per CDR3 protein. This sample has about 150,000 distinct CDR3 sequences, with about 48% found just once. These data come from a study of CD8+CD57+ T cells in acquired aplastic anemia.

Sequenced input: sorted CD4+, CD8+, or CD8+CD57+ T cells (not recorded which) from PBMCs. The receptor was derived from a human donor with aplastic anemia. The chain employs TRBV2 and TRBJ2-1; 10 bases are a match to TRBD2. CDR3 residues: CARGQSGRAGNEQFF. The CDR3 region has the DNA TGTGCCAGGGGGCAAAGCGGGAGGGCCGGAAATGAGCAGTTCTTC. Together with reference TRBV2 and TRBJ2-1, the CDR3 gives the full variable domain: EPEVTQTPSHQVTQMGQEVILRCVPISNHLYFYWYRQILGQKVEFLVSFYNNEISEKSEIFDDQFSVERPDGSNFTLKIRSTKLEDSAMYFCARGQSGRAGNEQFFGPGTRLTVL.